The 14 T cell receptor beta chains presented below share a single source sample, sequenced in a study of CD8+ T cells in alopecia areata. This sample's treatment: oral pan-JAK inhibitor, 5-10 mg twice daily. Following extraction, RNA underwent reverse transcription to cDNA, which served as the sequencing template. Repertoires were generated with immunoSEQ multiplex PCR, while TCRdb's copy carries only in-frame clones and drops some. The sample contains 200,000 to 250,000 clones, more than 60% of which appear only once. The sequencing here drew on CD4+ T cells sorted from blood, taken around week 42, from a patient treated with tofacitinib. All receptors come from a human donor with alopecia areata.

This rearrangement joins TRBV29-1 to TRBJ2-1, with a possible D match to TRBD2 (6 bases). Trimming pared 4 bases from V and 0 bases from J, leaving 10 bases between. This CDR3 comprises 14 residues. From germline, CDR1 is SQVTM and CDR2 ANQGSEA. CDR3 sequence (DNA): TGCAGCGTTGTTGCGGGGAGCTCCTACAATGAGCAGTTCTTC. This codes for CSVVAGSSYNEQFF.

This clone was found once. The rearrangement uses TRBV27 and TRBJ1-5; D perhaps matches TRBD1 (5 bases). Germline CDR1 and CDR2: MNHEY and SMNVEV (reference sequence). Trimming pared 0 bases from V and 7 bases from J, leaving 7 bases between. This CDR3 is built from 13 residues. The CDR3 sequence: CASSLSGGQPQHF. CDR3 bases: TGTGCCAGCAGTTTATCGGGGGGACAGCCCCAGCATTTT.

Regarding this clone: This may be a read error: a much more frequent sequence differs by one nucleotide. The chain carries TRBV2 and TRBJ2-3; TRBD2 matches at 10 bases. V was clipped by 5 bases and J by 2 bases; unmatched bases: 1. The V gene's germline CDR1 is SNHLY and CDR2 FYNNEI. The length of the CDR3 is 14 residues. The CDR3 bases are TGTGCCAGCAGTAGCGGGGGGGCCACAGATACGCAGTATTTT. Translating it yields CASSSGGATDTQYF. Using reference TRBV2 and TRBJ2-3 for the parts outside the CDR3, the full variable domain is EPEVTQTPSHQVTQMGQEVILRCVPISNHLYFYWYRQILGQKVEFLVSFYNNEISEKSEIFDDQFSVERPDGSNFTLKIRSTKLEDSAMYFCASSSGGATDTQYFGPGTRLTVL.

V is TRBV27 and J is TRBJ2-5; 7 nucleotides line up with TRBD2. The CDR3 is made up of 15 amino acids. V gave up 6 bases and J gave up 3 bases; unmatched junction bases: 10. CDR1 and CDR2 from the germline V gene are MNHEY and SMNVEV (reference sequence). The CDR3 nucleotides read TGTGCCAGCAGCCCACAAGCGGGATGGGAAGAGACCCAGTACTTC. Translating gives CASSPQAGWEETQYF.

The CDR3 DNA follows: TGCAGCGTCGTGGGTCTTGGGGGTCAAGAGACCCAGTACTTC. It specifies CSVVGLGGQETQYF. The V gene is TRBV29-1, the J gene TRBJ2-5; D may be TRBD1 or TRBD2 (5 bases each). This CDR3 has 14 residues. Trimming pared 6 bases from V and 2 bases from J, leaving 16 bases between. Germline lookup yields CDR1 SQVTM and CDR2 ANQGSEA.

The CDR3 nucleotides are TGTGCCAGCAGCTCGACAGGAGTTAGTTATGGCTACACCTTC. Encoded protein: CASSSTGVSYGYTF. The chain couples TRBV27 to TRBJ1-2; perhaps TRBD1 as D (6 bases). Trimming left V 6 bases short and J 5 bases short, with 16 bases between. This CDR3 has 14 residues. Germline CDR1 MNHEY, CDR2 SMNVEV (reference sequence).

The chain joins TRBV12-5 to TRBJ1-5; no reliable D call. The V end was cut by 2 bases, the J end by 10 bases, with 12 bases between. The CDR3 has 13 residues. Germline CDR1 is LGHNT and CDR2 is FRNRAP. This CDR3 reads CASGLTGAGPQHF. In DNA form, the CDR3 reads TGTGCTAGTGGTTTGACCGGAGCGGGACCCCAGCATTTT.

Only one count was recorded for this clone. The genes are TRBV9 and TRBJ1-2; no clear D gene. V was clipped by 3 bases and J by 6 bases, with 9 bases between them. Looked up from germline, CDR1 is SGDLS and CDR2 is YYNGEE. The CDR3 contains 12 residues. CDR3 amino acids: CASSGDMDGYTF. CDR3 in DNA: TGTGCCAGCAGCGGCGACATGGATGGCTACACCTTC.

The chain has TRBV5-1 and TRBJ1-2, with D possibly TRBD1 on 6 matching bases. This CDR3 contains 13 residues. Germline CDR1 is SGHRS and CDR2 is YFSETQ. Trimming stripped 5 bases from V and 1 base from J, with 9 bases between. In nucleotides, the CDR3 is TGCGCCAGCAGACGGACAGATAACTATGGCTACACCTTC. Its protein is CASRRTDNYGYTF.

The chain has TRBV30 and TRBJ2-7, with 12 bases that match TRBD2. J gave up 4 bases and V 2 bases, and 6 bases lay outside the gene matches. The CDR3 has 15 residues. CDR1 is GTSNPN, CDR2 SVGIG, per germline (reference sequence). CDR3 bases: TGTGCCTGGAGTCCTCTAGCGGGGGGGAAGTACGAGCAGTACTTC. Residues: CAWSPLAGGKYEQYF. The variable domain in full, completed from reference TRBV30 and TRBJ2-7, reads SQTIHQWPATLVQPVGSPLSLECTVEGTSNPNLYWYRQAAGRGLQLLFYSVGIGQISSEVPQNLSASRPQDRQFILSSKKLLLSDSGFYLCAWSPLAGGKYEQYFGPGTRLTVT.

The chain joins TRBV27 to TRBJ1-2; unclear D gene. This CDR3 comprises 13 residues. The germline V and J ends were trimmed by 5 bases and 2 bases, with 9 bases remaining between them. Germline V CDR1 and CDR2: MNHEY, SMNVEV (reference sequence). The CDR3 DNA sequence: TGTGCCAGCAGTCCGTCATTGAACTATGGCTACACCTTC. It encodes CASSPSLNYGYTF.

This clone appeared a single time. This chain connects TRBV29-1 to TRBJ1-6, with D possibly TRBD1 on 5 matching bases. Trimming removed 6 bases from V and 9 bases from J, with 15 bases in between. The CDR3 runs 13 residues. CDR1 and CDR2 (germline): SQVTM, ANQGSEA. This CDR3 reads CSVGDSVGSPLHF. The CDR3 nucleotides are TGCAGCGTGGGAGACAGCGTGGGTTCACCCCTCCACTTT. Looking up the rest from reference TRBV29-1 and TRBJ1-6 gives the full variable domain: SAVISQKPSRDICQRGTSLTIQCQVDSQVTMMFWYRQQPGQSLTLIATANQGSEATYESGFVIDKFPISRPNLTFSTLTVSNMSPEDSSIYLCSVGDSVGSPLHFGNGTRLTVT.

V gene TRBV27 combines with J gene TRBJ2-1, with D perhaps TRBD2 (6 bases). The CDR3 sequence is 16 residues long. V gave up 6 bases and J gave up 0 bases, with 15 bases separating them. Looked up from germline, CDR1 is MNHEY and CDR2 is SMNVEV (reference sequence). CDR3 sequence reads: CASRADLASSYNEQFF. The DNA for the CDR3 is TGTGCCAGCAGAGCGGACCTAGCGAGCTCCTACAATGAGCAGTTCTTC.

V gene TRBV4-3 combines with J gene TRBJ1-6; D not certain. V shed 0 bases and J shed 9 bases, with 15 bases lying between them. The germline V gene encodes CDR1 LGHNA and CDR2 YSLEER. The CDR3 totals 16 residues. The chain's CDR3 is CASSQDPRSPASPLHF. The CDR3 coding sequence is TGCGCCAGCAGCCAAGATCCGCGGTCGCCGGCTTCACCCCTCCACTTT.